The present T cell receptor beta chain was sequenced within a study of glioma-infiltrating T cells. General study results and limits: Very few CDR3 sequences were shared between tissue and blood. Gliomas, especially low-grade, showed above-expected tissue-blood divergence; non-neoplastic patients showed below.

The germline CDR1 and CDR2 sequences are MDHEN and SYDVKM. With 4 bases removed from V and 3 bases from J, the gap between germline ends came to 19 bases. This CDR3 comprises 16 residues. The iRepertoire nested amplicon-rescue multiplex PCR amplified TCR alpha and beta CDR3s from RNA. Input was about 85-400 ng of tissue mRNA or PBMC total RNA. TCRdb independently ran MiXCR on the multiplex PCR reads; one entry per CDR3 protein. The table includes about 180,000 distinct CDR3 sequences, around 42% detected once. This clonotype was recorded at least ten times. What it recognizes is unknown. The sequence was obtained from a human donor with low-grade glioma or glioblastoma, undergoing nonglioma brain surgery, or in good health (not recorded which). The V call is TRBV28, the J call TRBJ2-7; D might be TRBD1 or TRBD2, each matching 5 bases. Specimen: glioma tissue, nonneoplastic brain tissue, or PBMCs (not recorded which). Written as DNA, the CDR3 is TGTGCCAGCAGTTCACCCTGGACAAATCGGGGCTACGAGCAGTACTTC. Protein: CASSSPWTNRGYEQYF.